The clone carrying this T cell receptor beta chain was seen more than once but under ten times. Its cognate antigen is unknown. Template switching introduced a universal primer site, and the cDNA bore unique molecular identifiers. TCRdb recomputed calls from the 5' RACE reads with MiXCR, one row per CDR3 protein. The sample holds hundreds of thousands of distinct CDR3 sequences, about 20% seen once. This CDR3 region has 13 residues. These data are taken from a study of identical twins. Study-level results: High-abundance cord blood beta clonotypes had fewer insertions; memory repertoires showed none.

These sequences were also reported in another study, on T cells expressing NK-cell markers. According to that study: One of the eight sequenced donors was seronegative, whereas the other seven were HCMV-seropositive. The study found these clonotypes also leading the CD3+CD56-NKG2C+ fraction in a few donors.

Input material: PBMCs. J is TRBJ1-1 and V is TRBV1. TRBV1 is labeled a pseudogene. This TCR was sampled from a woman in her late teens or twenties in good health. The CDR3 sequence: CTSSQGGGDEAFF. CDR3 coding DNA: TGCACCAGCAGCCAAGGGGGAGGAGATGAAGCTTTCTTT.